Many counts were recorded for the clone carrying this T cell receptor beta chain. The CDR3 loop spans 12 amino acids. Germline V gene data show CDR1 as SGHNT and CDR2 as YYREEE (reference sequence). The V end lost 4 bases, the J end lost 2 bases, and 6 bases lay between the germline ends. There were TCR beta CDR3 regions amplified from RNA transcripts. Researchers ran a first-round RT-PCR on the TCR CDR3 using the HTBI primer set. TCRdb ran MiXCR on the multiplex PCR reads and lists one entry per CDR3 protein. The sample carries 600,000 or so distinct CDR3 sequences, around 16% recorded once. These data originate in a study of T cells in Graves' hyperthyroidism and ophthalmopathy.

The chain couples TRBV5-4 to TRBJ2-5; no clear D. The source of this sequence is a woman aged 25-40 years with Graves' hyperthyroidism. The specimen was blood. CDR3 amino acids: CASSHIQETQYF. CDR3 nucleotides: TGTGCCAGCAGCCACATACAAGAGACCCAGTACTTC.